The entry below describes one T cell receptor (beta chain). The antigen is undetermined. Profiled with immunoSEQ multiplex PCR; TCRdb holds only in-frame clones, not every one. Of roughly 23,000 clones in the sample, roughly nine tenths are singletons; the top ten hold 9.5% to 13%. This sample stems from a study of T cells after posttransplantation cyclophosphamide. Study-wide results and limits: TRB overlap between skin or GI tissue T cells and blood was limited. After PTCy, TRB diversity resembled that of CNI/methotrexate controls. Later post-transplant blood repertoires were often dominated by donor CD8+ memory clones.

A marrow graft followed busulfan-fludarabine conditioning, with cyclophosphamide on days +3 and +4. CDR1 and CDR2 from the germline V gene are MDHEN and SYDVKM. CDR3 length equals 14 residues. Losses at the gene ends were 8 bases for V and 6 bases for J; bases not matched to a gene: 6. This TCR derives from a female patient aged 25-40 years who received an allogeneic stem cell transplant from an unrelated donor, was CMV-positive, and had no GVHD. The T cells may come from the graft donor. The starting material was PBMCs, obtained after allogeneic stem cell transplant with posttransplant cyclophosphamide. The chain has TRBV28 and TRBJ2-1; 11 nucleotides align to TRBD2. CDR3: CASWGSGGVNEQFF. CDR3 sequence (DNA): TGTGCCAGCTGGGGTAGCGGGGGGGTCAATGAGCAGTTCTTC.